These 31 T cell receptor beta chains came from one sample sequenced in a study of T cell repertoires in cytomegalovirus infection. Their antigen targets remain unknown. From the reads, TCRdb called clonotypes with MiXCR, one entry per CDR3 protein. The table has roughly 800,000 distinct CDR3 sequences, under 35% seen once. The specimen was cultured CD8+ T cells from PBMCs, collected from culture after CMV antigen stimulation. The origin of the receptors is a human donor in good health (CMV status not recorded). Some clones in this sample may be carry-over from other donors' samples.

Only a few counts were recorded for this clonotype. CDR3 sequence (DNA): TGTGCCAGCAGGGGTACTAGCGGGGGGATCCAAGAGACCCAGTACTTC. Encoded protein: CASRGTSGGIQETQYF. This chain uses TRBV5-4 with TRBJ2-5; TRBD2 matches 12 bases. The CDR3 is 16 residues long. The germline V gene encodes CDR1 SGHNT and CDR2 YYREEE (reference sequence). V lost 5 bases and J lost 1; bases outside the gene matches: 6.

The genes are TRBV9 and TRBJ2-3; 8 positions match TRBD1. CDR1 SGDLS and CDR2 YYNGEE come from the germline V gene. After removal of 6 bases from V and 2 bases from J, the junction contained 5 bases not matched to a gene. This CDR3 has 14 residues. This chain's CDR3 is CASIPQGDTDTQYF. Here the CDR3 DNA reads TGTGCCAGCATCCCACAGGGGGACACAGATACGCAGTATTTT. The full variable domain, completed using reference TRBV9 and TRBJ2-3, is DSGVTQTPKHLITATGQRVTLRCSPRSGDLSVYWYQQSLDQGLQFLIQYYNGEERAKGNILERFSAQQFPDLHSELNLSSLELGDSALYFCASIPQGDTDTQYFGPGTRLTVL.

This clonotype was detected only a few times. J is TRBJ2-4 and V is TRBV4-3; D is unresolved. This CDR3 has 13 amino acids. Germline V gene sequence: CDR1 LGHNA, CDR2 YSLEER. Trimming removed 4 bases from V and 11 bases from J, with 15 bases in between. The CDR3 sequence: CASSPPGQKVQYF. The CDR3, as DNA: TGCGCCAGCAGCCCCCCAGGCCAAAAAGTTCAGTACTTC.

On this clonotype itself: A clone one base away is much larger, so this may be a read error. The V gene is TRBV7-2, the J gene TRBJ1-1, with D perhaps matching TRBD1 (5 bases). Germline V gene data show CDR1 as SGHTA and CDR2 as FQGNSA. V was cut by 4 bases and J by 1 base, with 13 bases left in between. This CDR3 spans 15 amino acids. The CDR3 protein is CASSYAGTWNTEAFF. The CDR3 coding sequence is TGTGCCAGCAGCTACGCAGGGACCTGGAACACTGAAGCTTTCTTT.

The chain couples TRBV19 to TRBJ1-3; D uncertain. Germline assignment: CDR1 LNHDA and CDR2 SQIVND (reference sequence). This CDR3 is built from 13 residues. Trimming pared 7 bases from V and 0 bases from J, leaving 7 bases between. The CDR3: CASTASSGNTIYF. The CDR3 DNA follows: TGTGCCAGTACGGCTAGCTCTGGAAACACCATATATTTT.

This chain links TRBV28 with TRBJ2-3, with TRBD2 matching 11 bases. Per germline, CDR1 MDHEN and CDR2 SYDVKM. This CDR3 has 18 amino acids. The trim removed 3 bases at V and 5 bases at J, leaving 13 bases unmatched. CDR3 protein: CASSFPTEVAGGKDTQYF. In DNA form, the CDR3 reads TGTGCCAGCAGTTTCCCTACCGAGGTAGCGGGGGGGAAAGATACGCAGTATTTT.

At least ten counts were recorded for this clonotype. The chain employs TRBV7-8 and TRBJ2-5; perhaps TRBD2 as D (7 bases). The CDR3 sequence is 14 residues long. Per the germline V gene, CDR1 is SGHVS and CDR2 is FQNEAQ. V lost 9 bases and J lost 4, with 18 bases in between. This CDR3 reads CASEGGPRGETQYF. For the CDR3, the DNA is TGTGCCAGTGAGGGGGGGCCGCGGGGAGAGACCCAGTACTTC.

V and J are TRBV4-2 and TRBJ2-7; D may be TRBD1 or TRBD2 (5 bases each). Trimming shortened V by 0 bases and J by 2 bases, and 14 bases separated the two germline ends. CDR1 LGHNA and CDR2 YNFKEQ come from the germline V gene. CDR3 length equals 16 residues. CDR3 sequence: CASSQEWARGAYEQYF. The DNA for the CDR3 is TGTGCCAGCAGCCAAGAGTGGGCGAGGGGTGCCTACGAGCAGTACTTC.

This clonotype was picked up a small number of times. J is TRBJ2-1 and V is TRBV19, with D possibly matching TRBD1 (5 bases). Germline V lookup: CDR1 LNHDA, CDR2 SQIVND (reference sequence). The CDR3 is made up of 18 amino acids. The V end was cut by 0 bases, the J end by 0 bases, with 15 bases between. CDR3 sequence (DNA): TGTGCCAGTAGTATAGACCCCGGACAACCGAGCTCCTACAATGAGCAGTTCTTC. Its translation: CASSIDPGQPSSYNEQFF.

The V and J genes are TRBV9 and TRBJ2-3, with D perhaps assigned TRBD1 or TRBD2 (6 bases each). The CDR3 contains 18 residues. The germline V and J ends were trimmed by 4 bases and 3 bases, with 24 bases remaining between them. Germline-derived CDR1 and CDR2 are SGDLS and YYNGEE. The DNA of the CDR3 is TGTGCCAGCAGCTTCCCCAAAAGCCCAACGGGGGCGACAGATACGCAGTATTTT. Translating gives CASSFPKSPTGATDTQYF.

This clonotype was seen a handful of times. The V gene is TRBV6-1, the J gene TRBJ1-5, with a weak D call TRBD1 (6 bases). CDR3 length: 14 amino acids. The ends were cut back, 1 base at V and 6 bases at J, with 10 bases in the middle. CDR1 and CDR2 from the germline V gene are MNHNS and SASEGT. CDR3: CASSEDREVQPQHF. The CDR3 DNA reads TGTGCCAGCAGTGAAGACAGGGAGGTTCAGCCCCAGCATTTT.

This clonotype appeared a few times. The chain is built from TRBV28 and TRBJ2-2, with D possibly TRBD2 on 5 matching bases. The CDR3 spans 18 residues. CDR1 and CDR2 from the germline V gene are MDHEN and SYDVKM. V dropped 2 bases and J dropped 6 bases, with 22 bases sitting between them. The CDR3 DNA sequence: TGTGCCAGCAGTTTAAGGGCTATCACGAAGGCTAGCTCCGGGGAGCTGTTTTTT. Protein: CASSLRAITKASSGELFF. The full variable domain, in which reference TRBV28 and TRBJ2-2 provide the parts outside the CDR3, is DVKVTQSSRYLVKRTGEKVFLECVQDMDHENMFWYRQDPGLGLRLIYFSYDVKMKEKGDIPEGYSVSREKKERFSLILESASTNQTSMYLCASSLRAITKASSGELFFGEGSRLTVL.

This clonotype was seen a single time. J is TRBJ2-3 and V is TRBV6-2 or TRBV6-3; D gene uncertain. V lost 2 bases and J lost 3, with 9 bases in between. Germline lookup yields CDR1 MNHEY and CDR2 SVGEGT. The length of the CDR3 is 14 residues. CDR3: CASSYEQPTDTQYF. DNA for the CDR3: TGTGCCAGCAGTTACGAGCAGCCGACAGATACGCAGTATTTT.

This clonotype showed up just a few times. This sequence joins TRBV2 and TRBJ2-7, with D possibly TRBD1 on 6 matching bases. The germline CDR1 and CDR2 sequences are SNHLY and FYNNEI. Trimming took 6 bases from V and 1 from J, leaving 19 bases between them. This CDR3 is 16 amino acids long. The CDR3 DNA reads TGTGCCAGCAGGGATCCCCGGACAGTAAAGTCCTACGAGCAGTACTTC. Residues: CASRDPRTVKSYEQYF.

There are a few counts of this clonotype. The chain has TRBV27 and TRBJ1-5, with D possibly TRBD1 on 6 matching bases. The CDR3 consists of 12 residues. The germline V and J ends were trimmed by 8 bases and 5 bases, with 10 bases remaining between them. CDR1 and CDR2 (germline): MNHEY, SMNVEV (reference sequence). CDR3 sequence (DNA): TGTGCCAGCGGAAGGGGGGATCAGCCCCAGCATTTT. Amino acid sequence: CASGRGDQPQHF.

The chain links TRBV10-3 to TRBJ2-3; 7 bases line up with TRBD2. Trimming cost V 7 bases and J 4 bases; bases outside gene matches: 11. Germline assignment: CDR1 ENHRY and CDR2 SYGVKD. This CDR3 has 15 residues. The DNA for the CDR3 is TGTGCCATCACCCCCACCAGCGGGGACGCAGATACGCAGTATTTT. The encoded protein is CAITPTSGDADTQYF.

In this sample, this clonotype turned up a few times. This chain uses TRBV12-3 or TRBV12-4 with TRBJ2-5; 11 positions match TRBD1. CDR3 length equals 16 residues. J gave up 5 bases and V 5 bases, and 10 bases lay outside the gene matches. The CDR3 loop reads CASSDPGTGGRETQYF. The CDR3 DNA reads TGTGCCAGCAGTGATCCCGGGACAGGGGGGAGGGAGACCCAGTACTTC.

This clonotype has only a few counts. The chain combines TRBV12-3 or TRBV12-4 with TRBJ1-1; TRBD1 is a possible D gene (5 bases). Trimming shortened V by 5 bases and J by 8 bases, and 15 bases separated the two germline ends. This CDR3 has 13 amino acids. In DNA form, the CDR3 reads TGTGCCAGCAGTCCCGAGACGGGGGTCGAAGCTTTCTTT. Translation gives CASSPETGVEAFF.

There are a few counts of this clonotype. The chain combines TRBV6-2 or TRBV6-3 with TRBJ1-1; 9 nucleotides agree with TRBD1. There are 18 residues in the CDR3. Per germline, CDR1 MNHEY and CDR2 SVGEGT. Trimming took 0 bases from V and 2 from J; bases not matched to a gene: 10. CDR3 residues: CASSYSIQGAYTNTEAFF. The CDR3 region has the DNA TGTGCCAGCAGTTACTCCATACAGGGGGCGTACACTAACACTGAAGCTTTCTTT.

This clonotype was seen once. The rearrangement joins TRBV6-1 to TRBJ2-7; TRBD1 might be the D (6 bases). Germline V CDR1 and CDR2: MNHNS, SASEGT. CDR3 length equals 14 residues. V was trimmed by 6 bases and J by 5 bases, leaving 17 bases between them. CDR3 DNA sequence: TGTGCCAGCAGCACTATCCTTACAGGGAACGAGCAGTACGTC. Residues: CASSTILTGNEQYV.

This clonotype was seen a few times. The V and J genes are TRBV27 and TRBJ1-1; the D is unclear. The V gene lost 2 bases and the J gene lost 5 bases, with 12 bases spanning the gap. CDR3 length: 14 amino acids. Per the germline V gene, CDR1 is MNHEY and CDR2 is SMNVEV (reference sequence). This chain's CDR3 is CASSLIPMGTEAFF. CDR3 nucleotides: TGTGCCAGCAGTTTAATTCCAATGGGGACTGAAGCTTTCTTT.

This clonotype appeared many times. This sequence joins TRBV7-8 and TRBJ2-2, with a tentative D call TRBD2 (5 bases). The V gene lost 5 bases and the J gene lost 2 bases, with 15 bases spanning the gap. Germline V lookup: CDR1 SGHVS, CDR2 FQNEAQ. The CDR3 is 16 amino acids. The DNA of the CDR3 is TGTGCCAGCAGCCCCGGCTATCGGGGTAACACCGGGGAGCTGTTTTTT. It translates to CASSPGYRGNTGELFF.

This chain joins TRBV6-5 and TRBJ2-1; maybe TRBD1 (5 bases). This CDR3 spans 15 amino acids. Germline V gives CDR1 MNHEY, CDR2 SVGAGI. Deletions cut 1 base from V and 5 bases from J, with 12 bases between. Here the CDR3 reads CASSYFGAVHNEQFF. The DNA for the CDR3 is TGTGCCAGCAGTTACTTTGGGGCCGTACACAATGAGCAGTTCTTC.

The sample holds a few counts of this clonotype. The chain recombines TRBV28 with TRBJ2-7; D is unresolved. Between the trimmed V and J ends, which lost 6 bases and 3 bases, there was a span of 21 bases. The germline V gene has CDR1 MDHEN and CDR2 SYDVKM. The CDR3 is 16 amino acids. The CDR3 is CASSHLETYSLYEQYF. Written as DNA, the CDR3 is TGTGCCAGCAGCCATTTAGAGACCTACTCCCTCTACGAGCAGTACTTC.

J is TRBJ2-7 and V is TRBV6-5; perhaps TRBD1 as D (5 bases). Germline V CDR1 and CDR2: MNHEY, SVGAGI. V shed 1 base and J shed 6 bases, with 19 bases lying between them. The CDR3 covers 16 residues. CDR3 DNA sequence: TGTGCCAGCAGTTACTATGCCGGCGCGCACCAGGGCGAGCAGTACTTC. Translated, it gives CASSYYAGAHQGEQYF.

The chain combines TRBV7-9 with TRBJ2-1; 14 positions match TRBD2. The CDR3 totals 19 residues. The V gene's germline CDR1 is SEHNR and CDR2 FQNEAQ (reference sequence). With 2 bases clipped from V and 1 base from J, the junction kept 7 bases outside the gene matches. The chain's CDR3 is CASSLNSGLAGVSYNEQFF. DNA of the CDR3: TGTGCCAGCAGCTTAAATTCGGGACTAGCGGGGGTATCCTACAATGAGCAGTTCTTC.

This rearrangement joins TRBV12-3 or TRBV12-4 to TRBJ1-1, with D unclear. The CDR3 loop spans 14 amino acids. Between the trimmed V and J ends, which lost 4 bases and 0 bases, there was a span of 9 bases. CDR3 sequence: CASSWAFMNTEAFF. CDR3 in DNA: TGTGCCAGCAGTTGGGCCTTCATGAACACTGAAGCTTTCTTT.

The genes are TRBV18 and TRBJ2-1; D unresolved. Deletions cut 0 bases from V and 6 bases from J, with 3 bases between. Germline CDR1 is KGHSH and CDR2 is LQKENI. The CDR3 totals 12 residues. The DNA of the CDR3 is TGTGCCAGCTCACCACCGTTCAATGAGCAGTTCTTC. Its protein product is CASSPPFNEQFF.

The gene calls are TRBV7-6 and TRBJ2-7; tentatively, D is TRBD2 (6 bases). Trimming took 1 base from V and 5 from J, leaving 9 bases between them. The CDR3 sequence is 13 residues long. Looked up from germline, CDR1 is SGHVS and CDR2 is FNYEAQ. The CDR3 DNA sequence: TGTGCCAGCAGCTTAGGACGCGGGAACGAGCAGTACGTC. Protein product: CASSLGRGNEQYV.

This sequence joins TRBV7-9 and TRBJ2-1; D may be TRBD1 (6 bases). Trimming cost V 0 bases and J 5 bases, with 17 bases left between them. CDR1 SEHNR and CDR2 FQNEAQ come from the germline V gene (reference sequence). The CDR3 totals 17 residues. The CDR3 sequence is CASSLAQGLRTDNEQFF. CDR3 coding DNA: TGTGCCAGCAGCTTAGCGCAGGGGTTAAGGACTGACAATGAGCAGTTCTTC.

Many counts were recorded for this clonotype. The chain joins TRBV7-2 to TRBJ2-2; a weak D match, TRBD1 (6 bases). V lost 5 bases and J 0 bases, leaving 16 bases between the germline ends. From germline, CDR1 is SGHTA and CDR2 FQGNSA. This CDR3 has 17 residues. For the CDR3, the DNA is TGTGCCAGCAGCCCAGACGGCAACAGGGCGAACACCGGGGAGCTGTTTTTT. This translates into CASSPDGNRANTGELFF.